This TCR beta chain was identified in a study of blood T cell repertoires in COVID-19. The study recruited people aged about 18 to 95 years across approximately 24 US areas. Among Cohort 3 donors, those recovered had two negative PCRs, clearance, or symptom resolution. The data were produced by immunoSEQ multiplex PCR, yet TCRdb's version contains in-frame clones alone and is incomplete. The sample has about 350,000 clones; less than 90% are singletons. CDR3 length equals 15 residues. From germline, CDR1 is MNHEY and CDR2 SVGAGI. Trimming at V came to 7 bases and at J to 3 bases, leaving 7 bases not matched to a gene.

This receptor was identified in a woman aged 25 to 39 who had recovered from COVID-19. J is TRBJ2-1 and V is TRBV6-5, with 9 bases identical to TRBD2. Sequenced sample: PBMCs or T cells enriched from blood (not recorded which). The DNA of the CDR3 is TGTGCCAGCATCGAGCGGGGGGTTTTCTACAATGAGCAGTTCTTC. This sequence encodes CASIERGVFYNEQFF.